Described below is a single T cell receptor beta chain sequence and its context. This sample is drawn from a study of control samples from healthy donors and cancer patients. Germline CDR1 MNHEY, CDR2 SMNVEV (reference sequence). The CDR3 runs to 14 residues. Trimming left V 3 bases short and J 1 base short, with 9 bases between. The method was immunoSEQ multiplex PCR; TCRdb's version includes in-frame clones alone and lacks a portion of them. The sample has around 100,000 clones; around 89% are singletons. The chain recombines TRBV27 with TRBJ1-1, with D maybe TRBD1 (5 bases). The sequenced sample was PBMCs. The receptor was isolated from a man aged 55 to 70 with lung cancer. DNA for the CDR3: TGTGCCAGCAGTTTCGGGACGGGGAACACTGAAGCTTTCTTT. Amino acids: CASSFGTGNTEAFF.